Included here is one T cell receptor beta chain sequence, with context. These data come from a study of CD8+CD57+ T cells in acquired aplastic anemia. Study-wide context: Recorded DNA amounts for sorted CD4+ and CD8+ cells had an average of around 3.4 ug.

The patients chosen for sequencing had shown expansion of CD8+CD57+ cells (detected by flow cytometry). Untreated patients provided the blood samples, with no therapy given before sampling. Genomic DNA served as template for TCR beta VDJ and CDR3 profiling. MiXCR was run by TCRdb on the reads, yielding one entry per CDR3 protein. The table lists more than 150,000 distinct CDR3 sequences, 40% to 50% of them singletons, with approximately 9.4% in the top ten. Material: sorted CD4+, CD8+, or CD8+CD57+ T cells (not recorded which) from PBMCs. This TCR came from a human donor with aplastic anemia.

Here the CDR3 DNA reads TGTGCCAGCAGTGGCAACGGGATCAACGGTGAGCAGTTCTTC. It yields the protein CASSGNGINGEQFF. The gene calls are TRBV6-1 and TRBJ2-1; D possibly corresponds to TRBD2 (5 bases). V was clipped by 4 bases and J by 9 bases, with 16 bases between them. The CDR3 is 14 residues long. Germline CDR1 is MNHNS and CDR2 is SASEGT.